This T cell receptor (beta chain) stems from a study of blood T cell repertoires in COVID-19. Sequencing was performed with immunoSEQ multiplex PCR; in TCRdb, only in-frame clones are kept and a portion is missing. Of some 100,000 clones in the sample, 91% were seen once. The V gene end was trimmed by 5 bases and the J gene end by 4 bases; junction bases not matched to a gene: 16. Germline CDR1 is MDHEN and CDR2 is SYDVKM. This CDR3 spans 17 amino acids. The clonotype originates from a man between 60 and 75 years old with acute or convalescent COVID-19. Sequencing input: peripheral blood. The chain uses TRBV28 and TRBJ1-2; 7 nucleotides match TRBD1. Here the CDR3 DNA reads TGTGCCAGCAGTCCAGGGGGACAGATGGCAGGAGTCTATGGCTACACCTTC. It specifies CASSPGGQMAGVYGYTF.